The 16 T cell receptor beta chains below come from one sample, sequenced in a study of PD-1 blockade in classical Hodgkin lymphoma. The time point here: cycle 4 day 1 (C4D1), after five to seven weeks of nivolumab. Every single patient, without exception, relapsed after autologous stem cell transplantation, and brentuximab vedotin exposure varied. Produced via immunoSEQ multiplex PCR; TCRdb's table is partial and in-frame only. The table records 40,000 to 50,000 clones, 60% to 80% of them present only once. The input for sequencing was peripheral blood mononuclear cells (PBMCs), taken before the fourth cycle of nivolumab. The receptors were sampled from a human donor with classical Hodgkin lymphoma.

V usage is TRBV11-2 and J usage is TRBJ2-7; D not certain. CDR1 SGHAT and CDR2 FQNNGV come from the germline V gene. V was pared by 3 bases and J by 2 bases, with 2 bases between. The CDR3 covers 11 residues. The CDR3 DNA sequence: TGTGCCAGCAGCTTCCCCTACGAGCAGTACTTC. Its protein is CASSFPYEQYF.

This clone was seen a single time. The gene calls are TRBV10-3 and TRBJ2-1, with D perhaps TRBD2 (6 bases). Trimming stripped 0 bases from V and 7 bases from J, with 16 bases between. Per the germline V gene, CDR1 is ENHRY and CDR2 is SYGVKD. The CDR3 totals 16 residues. CDR3 in DNA: TGTGCCATCAGTGAGTCTGGCTTAGGGGAGGAAAATGAGCAGTTCTTC. Translated: CAISESGLGEENEQFF.

This clone turned up a few times. The chain employs TRBV6-6 and TRBJ1-2; D not certain. There are 16 residues in the CDR3. The germline V gene has CDR1 MNHNY and CDR2 SVGAGI (reference sequence). V shed 7 bases and J shed 6 bases, with 24 bases lying between them. For the CDR3, the DNA is TGTGCCAGCACTCAAACGACCCGCTCGTCCTCGAATGGCTACACCTTC. It yields the protein CASTQTTRSSSNGYTF.

The chain links TRBV28 to TRBJ1-4, with 10 bases lining up with TRBD1. Germline V gene lookup returns CDR1 MDHEN and CDR2 SYDVKM. CDR3 length: 14 residues. J lost 6 bases, V lost 8 bases, and 6 bases had no gene match. The CDR3 sequence: CASGTGTGDEKLFF. Here the CDR3 DNA reads TGTGCCAGCGGGACCGGGACAGGGGATGAAAAACTGTTTTTT.

The rearrangement joins TRBV4-3 to TRBJ2-5; a weak D match, TRBD2 (7 bases). V lost 0 bases and J lost 4, with 12 bases in between. Germline V gene sequence: CDR1 LGHNA, CDR2 YSLEER. The CDR3 has 15 amino acids. CDR3 residues: CASSQDLGGRETQYF. CDR3 sequence (DNA): TGCGCCAGCAGCCAAGATCTCGGGGGGCGAGAGACCCAGTACTTC.

CDR3 sequence reads: CASSPQSTEWHGYTF. The CDR3 DNA follows: TGTGCCAGCAGTCCCCAATCGACGGAGTGGCACGGCTACACCTTC. The chain joins TRBV6-5 to TRBJ1-2, with D hard to call. This CDR3 has 15 residues. V was cut by 5 bases and J by 8 bases, with 21 bases left in between. Germline-derived CDR1 and CDR2 are MNHEY and SVGAGI.

CDR3 in DNA: TGTGCCAGCATCCTCGAAGACAGGGGCGTGAGTGCTTTCTTT. Translated: CASILEDRGVSAFF. The chain joins TRBV6-1 to TRBJ1-1, with TRBD1 matching 8 bases. CDR1 and CDR2 from the germline V gene are MNHNS and SASEGT. Trimming cost V 7 bases and J 11 bases; bases outside gene matches: 15. The CDR3 has 14 amino acids.

The chain carries TRBV5-6 and TRBJ1-1; D unclear. This CDR3 region has 15 residues. The V gene lost 2 bases and the J gene lost 1 base, with 12 bases spanning the gap. Germline lookup yields CDR1 SGHDT and CDR2 YYEEEE. The CDR3 region has the DNA TGTGCCAGCAGCTTCGGACGAGGCCCGAACACTGAAGCTTTCTTT. It is translated as CASSFGRGPNTEAFF.

V and J are TRBV4-1 and TRBJ2-7; perhaps TRBD1 as D (6 bases). Germline assignment: CDR1 MGHRA and CDR2 YSYEKL. Trimming took 0 bases from V and 5 from J, leaving 17 bases between them. The CDR3 contains 16 residues. The CDR3 loop reads CASSQEGANKRHEQYF. The CDR3, as DNA: TGCGCCAGCAGCCAAGAGGGGGCAAATAAGCGCCACGAGCAGTACTTC.

In its sample, this clone was seen once. The rearrangement joins TRBV11-2 to TRBJ2-3, with TRBD1 matching over 7 bases. This CDR3 is built from 15 residues. CDR1 is SGHAT and CDR2 is FQNNGV in the germline V gene. The ends lost 0 bases at V and 4 bases at J; junction bases unmatched: 4. The CDR3 is CASSLEVGQADTQYF. The CDR3 nucleotides are TGTGCCAGCAGCTTAGAAGTCGGACAGGCAGATACGCAGTATTTT.

This clone occurred once. The gene calls are TRBV7-6 and TRBJ2-7; D not resolved. Germline loops: CDR1 SGHVS, CDR2 FNYEAQ. With 4 bases removed from V and 2 bases from J, the gap between germline ends came to 9 bases. The CDR3 length is 13 residues. The CDR3 DNA reads TGTGCCAGCAGCTCCCGGGCGGCCTACGAGCAGTACTTC. It codes for CASSSRAAYEQYF. The full variable domain, with the rest looked up from reference TRBV7-6 and TRBJ2-7, is GAGVSQSPRYKVTKRGQDVALRCDPISGHVSLYWYRQALGQGPEFLTYFNYEAQQDKSGLPNDRFSAERPEGSISTLTIQRTEQRDSAMYRCASSSRAAYEQYFGPGTRLTVT.

This chain links TRBV10-2 with TRBJ2-5; no definite D call. This CDR3 spans 12 amino acids. The germline gives CDR1 WSHSY, CDR2 SAAADI. The V gene lost 6 bases and the J gene lost 4 bases, with 9 bases spanning the gap. In DNA, the CDR3 is TGCGCCAGCAGAGAATTATCAGAGACCCAGTACTTC. Residues: CASRELSETQYF.

The chain has TRBV5-6 and TRBJ2-2, with unresolved D. V was shortened by 4 bases and J by 4 bases, with 11 bases between the two germline ends. CDR1 and CDR2 from the germline V gene are SGHDT and YYEEEE. CDR3 length: 14 amino acids. The CDR3 loop reads CASSRPDLTGELFF. Here the CDR3 DNA reads TGTGCCAGCAGCCGACCGGACCTCACCGGGGAGCTGTTTTTT. The whole variable domain, filled in from reference TRBV5-6 and TRBJ2-2, reads DAGVTQSPTHLIKTRGQQVTLRCSPKSGHDTVSWYQQALGQGPQFIFQYYEEEERQRGNFPDRFSGHQFPNYSSELNVNALLLGDSALYLCASSRPDLTGELFFGEGSRLTVL.

The gene calls are TRBV6-5 and TRBJ2-7; 9 bases are shared with TRBD1. From germline, CDR1 is MNHEY and CDR2 SVGAGI. This CDR3 spans 15 amino acids. V shed 6 bases, J shed 1 base, and the junction held 7 bases outside the gene matches. The CDR3 nucleotides read TGTGCCAGCAGAAAGGGACAGGGCACTTCCTACGAGCAGTACTTC. Amino acid sequence: CASRKGQGTSYEQYF.

This sequence joins TRBV6-4 and TRBJ1-2, with TRBD1 matching 7 bases. Per the germline V gene, CDR1 is MRHNA and CDR2 is SNTAGT. The V segment lost 10 bases and the J segment 1 base; nucleotides outside the gene matches: 3. The CDR3 has 12 residues. CDR3 amino acids: CATQGDNYGYTF. The CDR3 bases are TGTGCCACCCAGGGGGATAACTATGGCTACACCTTC.

This clone has only one observation. The CDR3 protein is CASRLRDRGYEQYF. CDR3 nucleotide sequence: TGTGCCAGCAGACTCCGGGACAGGGGCTACGAGCAGTACTTC. The chain uses TRBV28 and TRBJ2-7, with TRBD1 matching 10 bases. Germline assignment: CDR1 MDHEN and CDR2 SYDVKM. V dropped 6 bases and J dropped 3; count of bases not matched to a gene: 5. This CDR3 region has 14 residues.